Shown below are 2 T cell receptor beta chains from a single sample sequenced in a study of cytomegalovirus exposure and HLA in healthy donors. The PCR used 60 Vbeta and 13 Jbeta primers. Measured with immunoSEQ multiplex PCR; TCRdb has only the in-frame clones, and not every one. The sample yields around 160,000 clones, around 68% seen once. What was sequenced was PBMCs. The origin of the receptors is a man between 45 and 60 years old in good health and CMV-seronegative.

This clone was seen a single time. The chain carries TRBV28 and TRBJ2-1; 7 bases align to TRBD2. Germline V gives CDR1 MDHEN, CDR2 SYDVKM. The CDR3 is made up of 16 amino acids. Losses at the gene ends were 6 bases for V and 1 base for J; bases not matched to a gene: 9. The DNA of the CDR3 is TGTGCCAGCAGCCCGCGGGAGAGGGCTTCCTACAATGAGCAGTTCTTC. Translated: CASSPRERASYNEQFF.

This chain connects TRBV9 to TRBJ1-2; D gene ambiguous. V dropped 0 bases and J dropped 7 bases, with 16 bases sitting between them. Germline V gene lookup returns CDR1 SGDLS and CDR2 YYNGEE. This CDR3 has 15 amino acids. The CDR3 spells CASSVVGSRPLGYTF. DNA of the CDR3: TGTGCCAGCAGCGTAGTCGGATCCAGGCCCCTTGGCTACACCTTC.